This T cell receptor (beta chain) was identified during a study of T cells in Graves' hyperthyroidism and ophthalmopathy. RNA transcripts gave rise to amplified TCR beta CDR3 regions. The HTBI primer set served for first-round RT-PCR of the TCR CDR3. Each CDR3 protein gets one entry after TCRdb re-called the multiplex PCR reads with MiXCR. The table shows 500,000 to 750,000 distinct CDR3 sequences, with 14% occurring only once. Ophthalmopathy patients had Clinical Activity Score at least 3, NOSPECS grade at least 4, duration under 3 months. The source material was blood. The sequence came from a woman aged 18-29 years with Graves' ophthalmopathy.

CDR3 DNA: TGCAGTGCTAGAGTCCCCCTTAGCGGGAGGGTCTTGAATGAGCAGTTCTTC. It is translated as CSARVPLSGRVLNEQFF. The V gene is TRBV20-1, the J gene TRBJ2-1, with 11 bases identical to TRBD2. Germline CDR1 DFQATT, CDR2 SNEGSKA (reference sequence). The CDR3 loop spans 17 amino acids. After removal of 1 base from V and 7 bases from J, the junction contained 12 bases not matched to a gene.